These 14 T cell receptor beta chains were sequenced from one sample in a study of T cell repertoires in cytomegalovirus infection. MiXCR, applied by TCRdb to the reads, yields one record per CDR3 protein. This table holds about 300,000 distinct CDR3 sequences, about 9.2% found once. What was sequenced was PBMCs. Source of these receptors: a human donor in good health (CMV status not recorded). Some clones in this sample may be carry-over from other donors' samples.

The sample holds a few counts of this clonotype. The chain recombines TRBV20-1 with TRBJ1-2; no clear D. Germline V CDR1 and CDR2: DFQATT, SNEGSKA (reference sequence). The V end lost 2 bases, the J end lost 8 bases, and 6 bases lay between the germline ends. CDR3 length: 10 residues. CDR3 in amino acids: CSARSAGYTF. The DNA for the CDR3 is TGCAGTGCTAGATCGGCAGGCTACACCTTC.

In regard to this clonotype: This may stem from a read error, because a much larger clone lies one nucleotide away. The chain recombines TRBV5-1 with TRBJ2-1; the D is unclear. Germline V gives CDR1 SGHRS, CDR2 YFSETQ. The CDR3 is 15 amino acids. CDR3 sequence: CASSLGSDSFNEQFF. The DNA of the CDR3 is TGCGCCAGCAGCTTGGGAAGTGACTCCTTCAATGAGCAGTTCTTC. The full variable domain, its missing parts supplied by reference TRBV5-1 and TRBJ2-1, is KAGVTQTPRYLIKTRGQQVTLSCSPISGHRSVSWYQQTPGQGLQFLFEYFSETQRNKGNFPGRFSGRQFSNSRSEMNVSTLELGDSALYLCASSLGSDSFNEQFFGPGTRLTVL.

This clonotype was picked up a small number of times. This chain joins TRBV20-1 and TRBJ1-4; 9 bases match TRBD1. Germline-derived CDR1 and CDR2 are DFQATT and SNEGSKA (reference sequence). The ends lost 6 bases at V and 7 bases at J; junction bases unmatched: 12. CDR3 length: 15 amino acids. The CDR3 sequence: CSAPDNRGPGEKLFF. As DNA, the CDR3 is TGCAGTGCCCCGGATAACAGGGGGCCGGGTGAAAAACTGTTTTTT.

The chain joins TRBV14 to TRBJ2-5, with a tentative D call TRBD2 (5 bases). The germline V gene encodes CDR1 SGHDN and CDR2 FVKESK. The CDR3 runs 16 residues. V lost 3 bases and J lost 4, with 18 bases in between. The CDR3 here is CASSHLAGRVGETQYF. CDR3 nucleotide sequence: TGTGCCAGCAGCCATCTCGCGGGTAGGGTCGGAGAGACCCAGTACTTC.

This clonotype was seen ten or more times. The gene calls are TRBV11-3 and TRBJ1-1, with D perhaps matching TRBD1 (5 bases). The CDR3 has 12 residues. Germline V CDR1 and CDR2: SGHNT, YENEEA. Trimming shortened V by 3 bases and J by 3 bases, and 5 bases separated the two germline ends. The CDR3 region is CASSFRDTEAFF. DNA for the CDR3: TGTGCCAGCAGCTTCAGGGACACTGAAGCTTTCTTT. Full variable domain (missing parts from reference TRBV11-3 and TRBJ1-1): EAGVVQSPRYKIIEKKQPVAFWCNPISGHNTLYWYLQNLGQGPELLIRYENEEAVDDSQLPKDRFSAERLKGVDSTLKIQPAELGDSAVYLCASSFRDTEAFFGQGTRLTVV.

A word on this clonotype: This may be a read error, as it is one base from a much larger clone. J is TRBJ1-4 and V is TRBV2, with D perhaps matching TRBD1 (5 bases). In germline, CDR1 is SNHLY, CDR2 FYNNEI. The CDR3 runs 15 residues. V was trimmed by 6 bases and J by 0 bases, leaving 11 bases between them. The CDR3 DNA reads as TGTGCCAGCAGGAGGACATTTGCAACTAATGAAAAACTGTTTTTT. It encodes CASRRTFATNEKLFF. Full variable domain (missing parts from reference TRBV2 and TRBJ1-4): EPEVTQTPSHQVTQMGQEVILRCVPISNHLYFYWYRQILGQKVEFLVSFYNNEISEKSEIFDDQFSVERPDGSNFTLKIRSTKLEDSAMYFCASRRTFATNEKLFFGSGTQLSVL.

This clonotype appeared many times. The rearrangement uses TRBV2 and TRBJ2-3, with 7 bases matching TRBD1. The CDR3 spans 16 residues. J was trimmed by 1 base and V by 5 bases; bases with no gene match: 9. Germline CDR1 SNHLY, CDR2 FYNNEI. This chain's CDR3 is CASSIGQAKGTDTQYF. Here the CDR3 DNA reads TGTGCCAGCAGTATCGGACAGGCGAAGGGCACAGATACGCAGTATTTT. Full variable domain (remainder filled in from reference TRBV2 and TRBJ2-3): EPEVTQTPSHQVTQMGQEVILRCVPISNHLYFYWYRQILGQKVEFLVSFYNNEISEKSEIFDDQFSVERPDGSNFTLKIRSTKLEDSAMYFCASSIGQAKGTDTQYFGPGTRLTVL.

The chain carries TRBV29-1 and TRBJ1-2; 9 bases map to TRBD1. The germline CDR1 and CDR2 sequences are SQVTM and ANQGSEA. This CDR3 has 13 amino acids. Unmatched junction bases numbered 8, after V lost 6 bases and J lost 6 bases. The CDR3 DNA reads as TGCAGCGTCCTGGGCCGGGACAGGGATGGCTACACCTTC. It translates to CSVLGRDRDGYTF. The variable domain in full, with the rest retrieved from reference TRBV29-1 and TRBJ1-2, is SAVISQKPSRDICQRGTSLTIQCQVDSQVTMMFWYRQQPGQSLTLIATANQGSEATYESGFVIDKFPISRPNLTFSTLTVSNMSPEDSSIYLCSVLGRDRDGYTFGSGTRLTVV.

This clonotype was seen at least ten times. The chain couples TRBV18 to TRBJ2-5, with 9 bases fitting TRBD2. The CDR3 is made up of 17 amino acids. Germline CDR1 KGHSH, CDR2 LQKENI. V lost 0 bases and J lost 5; bases outside the gene matches: 10. This chain's CDR3 is CASSPPTARGGHETQYF. Written as DNA, the CDR3 is TGTGCCAGCTCACCACCGACGGCGCGGGGGGGCCACGAGACCCAGTACTTC.

Ten or more counts support this clonotype. J is TRBJ2-7 and V is TRBV28; D might be TRBD2 (6 bases). There are 15 residues in the CDR3. Germline loops: CDR1 MDHEN, CDR2 SYDVKM. Trimming took off 2 bases at V and 2 bases at J, with 13 bases between the two ends. CDR3 residues: CASSLPGTPAYEQYV. DNA of the CDR3: TGTGCCAGCAGTTTACCCGGGACTCCAGCCTACGAGCAGTACGTC.

This clonotype was counted at least ten times. The J gene is TRBJ1-2, the V gene TRBV7-2; no clear D. Germline V gene data show CDR1 as SGHTA and CDR2 as FQGNSA. The CDR3 length is 15 residues. With 0 bases removed from V and 5 bases from J, the gap between germline ends came to 13 bases. Here the CDR3 reads CASSLAKLKTYGYTF. The CDR3 coding sequence is TGTGCCAGCAGCTTAGCCAAGTTAAAAACTTATGGCTACACCTTC.

This clonotype showed up just a few times. The rearrangement uses TRBV5-1 and TRBJ2-1; 10 positions match TRBD2. V lost 3 bases to trimming and J lost 6 bases; unmatched junction nucleotides: 0. Germline V gives CDR1 SGHRS, CDR2 YFSETQ. CDR3 length: 13 amino acids. In nucleotides, the CDR3 is TGCGCCAGCAGCTGGACTAGCGGCAATGAGCAGTTCTTC. It translates to CASSWTSGNEQFF. Drawing the rest from reference TRBV5-1 and TRBJ2-1, the complete variable domain is KAGVTQTPRYLIKTRGQQVTLSCSPISGHRSVSWYQQTPGQGLQFLFEYFSETQRNKGNFPGRFSGRQFSNSRSEMNVSTLELGDSALYLCASSWTSGNEQFFGPGTRLTVL.

The gene calls are TRBV5-6 and TRBJ2-7, with D perhaps TRBD1 (7 bases). V was shortened by 4 bases and J by 7 bases, with 12 bases between the two germline ends. Germline CDR1 and CDR2: SGHDT and YYEEEE. The CDR3 has 12 amino acids. CDR3 residues: CASSRQGGEQYV. CDR3 DNA sequence: TGTGCCAGCAGCCGACAGGGAGGAGAGCAGTACGTC.

CDR3 nucleotide sequence: TGCAGTGCTGCCCTGCGGGGCTCCTACAATGAGCAGTTCTTC. It encodes CSAALRGSYNEQFF. V is TRBV20-1 and J is TRBJ2-1; tentative D call: TRBD2 (6 bases). There are 14 residues in the CDR3. V lost 5 bases and J 0 bases, leaving 11 bases between the germline ends. Germline V gives CDR1 DFQATT, CDR2 SNEGSKA (reference sequence).